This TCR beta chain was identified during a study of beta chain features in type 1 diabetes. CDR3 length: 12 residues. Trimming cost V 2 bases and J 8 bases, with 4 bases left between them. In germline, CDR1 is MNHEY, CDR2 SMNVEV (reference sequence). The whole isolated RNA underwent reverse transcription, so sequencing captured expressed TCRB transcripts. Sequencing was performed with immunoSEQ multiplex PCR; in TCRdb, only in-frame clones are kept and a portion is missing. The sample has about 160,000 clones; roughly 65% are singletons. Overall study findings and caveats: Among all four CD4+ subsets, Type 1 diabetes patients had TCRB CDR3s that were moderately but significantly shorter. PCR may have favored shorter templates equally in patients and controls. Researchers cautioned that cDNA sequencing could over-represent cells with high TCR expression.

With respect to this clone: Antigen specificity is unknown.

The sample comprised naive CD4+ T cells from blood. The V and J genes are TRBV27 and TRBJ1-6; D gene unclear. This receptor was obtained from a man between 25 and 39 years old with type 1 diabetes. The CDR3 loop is CASSLAHSPLHF. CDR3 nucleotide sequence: TGTGCCAGCAGTTTAGCCCATTCACCCCTCCACTTT.